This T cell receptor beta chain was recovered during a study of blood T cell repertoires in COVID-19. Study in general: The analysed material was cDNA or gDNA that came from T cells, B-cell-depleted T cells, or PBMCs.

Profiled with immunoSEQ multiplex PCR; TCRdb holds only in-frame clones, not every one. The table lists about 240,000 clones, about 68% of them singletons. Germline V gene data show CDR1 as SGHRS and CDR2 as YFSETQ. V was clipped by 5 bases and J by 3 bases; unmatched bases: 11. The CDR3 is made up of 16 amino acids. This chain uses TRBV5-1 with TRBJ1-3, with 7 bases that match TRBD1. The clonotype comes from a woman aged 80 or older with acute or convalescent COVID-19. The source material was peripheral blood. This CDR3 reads CASSLTGALYGNTIYF. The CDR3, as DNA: TGCGCCAGCAGTCTTACAGGGGCACTTTATGGAAACACCATATATTTT.